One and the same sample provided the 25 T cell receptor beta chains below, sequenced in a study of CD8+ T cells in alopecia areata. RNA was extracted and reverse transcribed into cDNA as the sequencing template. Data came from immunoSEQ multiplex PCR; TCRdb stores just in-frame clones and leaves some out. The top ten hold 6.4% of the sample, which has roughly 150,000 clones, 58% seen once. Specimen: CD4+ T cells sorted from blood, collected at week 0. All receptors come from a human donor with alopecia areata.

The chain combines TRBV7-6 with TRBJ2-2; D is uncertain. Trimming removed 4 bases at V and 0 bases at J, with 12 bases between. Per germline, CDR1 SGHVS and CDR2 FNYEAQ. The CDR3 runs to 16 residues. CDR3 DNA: TGTGCCAGCAGCTCCAAACAGCTTCCGAACACCGGGGAGCTGTTTTTT. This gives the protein CASSSKQLPNTGELFF.

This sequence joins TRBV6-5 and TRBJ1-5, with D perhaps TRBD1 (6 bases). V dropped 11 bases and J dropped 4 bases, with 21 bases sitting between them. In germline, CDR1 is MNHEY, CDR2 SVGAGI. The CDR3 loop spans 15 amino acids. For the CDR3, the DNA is TGTGCCGCAGGGCCCACCGGGACAAAGAATCAGCCCCAGCATTTT. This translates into CAAGPTGTKNQPQHF.

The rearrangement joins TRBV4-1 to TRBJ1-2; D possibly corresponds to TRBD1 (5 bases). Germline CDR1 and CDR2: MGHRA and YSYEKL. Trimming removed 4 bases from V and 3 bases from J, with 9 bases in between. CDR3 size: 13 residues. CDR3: CASSPWGDYGYTF. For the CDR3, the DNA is TGCGCCAGCAGCCCCTGGGGGGACTATGGCTACACCTTC.

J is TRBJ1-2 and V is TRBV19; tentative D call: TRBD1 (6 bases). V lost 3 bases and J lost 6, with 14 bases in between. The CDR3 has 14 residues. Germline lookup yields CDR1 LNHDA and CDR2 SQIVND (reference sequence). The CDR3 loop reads CASSIGGGRDGYTF. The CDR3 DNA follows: TGTGCCAGTAGTATCGGCGGGGGGCGCGATGGCTACACCTTC.

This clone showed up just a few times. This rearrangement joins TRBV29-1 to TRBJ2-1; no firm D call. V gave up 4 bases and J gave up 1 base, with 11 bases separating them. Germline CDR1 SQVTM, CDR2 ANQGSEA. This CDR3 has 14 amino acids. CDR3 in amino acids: CSVVSLGSYNEQFF. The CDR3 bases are TGCAGCGTTGTAAGCCTGGGGTCCTACAATGAGCAGTTCTTC.

In DNA form, the CDR3 reads TGTGCCAGCAGCGGCGCGGGGCTCAGCGGGGATACGCAGTATTTT. Translation gives CASSGAGLSGDTQYF. The V and J genes are TRBV9 and TRBJ2-3; D may be TRBD2 (6 bases). The CDR3 covers 15 residues. Germline loops: CDR1 SGDLS, CDR2 YYNGEE. V was pared by 3 bases and J by 6 bases, with 17 bases between.

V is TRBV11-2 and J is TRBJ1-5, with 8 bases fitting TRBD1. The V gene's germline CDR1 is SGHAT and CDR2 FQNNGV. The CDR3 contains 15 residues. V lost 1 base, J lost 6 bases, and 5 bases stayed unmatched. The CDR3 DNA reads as TGTGCCAGCAGCTTAGGGACAGGGAGTGGTCAGCCCCAGCATTTT. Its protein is CASSLGTGSGQPQHF.

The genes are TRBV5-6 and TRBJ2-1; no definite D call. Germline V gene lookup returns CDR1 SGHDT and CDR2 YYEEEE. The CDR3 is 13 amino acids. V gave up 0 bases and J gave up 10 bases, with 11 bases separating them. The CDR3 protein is CASSLASPGEQFF. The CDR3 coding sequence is TGTGCCAGCAGCTTGGCCAGCCCCGGGGAGCAGTTCTTC.

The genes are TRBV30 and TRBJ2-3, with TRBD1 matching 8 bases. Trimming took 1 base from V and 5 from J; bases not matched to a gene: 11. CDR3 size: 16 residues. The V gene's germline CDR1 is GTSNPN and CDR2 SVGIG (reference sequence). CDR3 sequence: CAWSAPGRGLGDTQYF. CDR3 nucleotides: TGTGCCTGGAGTGCCCCCGGCAGGGGGCTCGGAGATACGCAGTATTTT.

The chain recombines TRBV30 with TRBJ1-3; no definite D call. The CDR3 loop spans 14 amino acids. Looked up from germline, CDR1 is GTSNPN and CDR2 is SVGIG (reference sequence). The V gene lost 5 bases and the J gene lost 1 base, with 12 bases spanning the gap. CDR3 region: CAWSTGLSGNTIYF. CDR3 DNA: TGTGCCTGGTCAACGGGGTTATCTGGAAACACCATATATTTT.

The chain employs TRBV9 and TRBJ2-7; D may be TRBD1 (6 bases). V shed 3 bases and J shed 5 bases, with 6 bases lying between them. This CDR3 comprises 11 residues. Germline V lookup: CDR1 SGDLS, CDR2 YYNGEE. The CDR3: CASSEGDEQYF. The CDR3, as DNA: TGTGCCAGCAGCGAGGGGGACGAGCAGTACTTC.

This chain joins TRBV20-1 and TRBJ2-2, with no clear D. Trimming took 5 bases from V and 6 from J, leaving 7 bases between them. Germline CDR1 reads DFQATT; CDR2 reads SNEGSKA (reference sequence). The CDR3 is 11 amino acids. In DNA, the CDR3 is TGCAGTGCTCCGGGCGCCGGGGAGCTGTTTTTT. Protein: CSAPGAGELFF.

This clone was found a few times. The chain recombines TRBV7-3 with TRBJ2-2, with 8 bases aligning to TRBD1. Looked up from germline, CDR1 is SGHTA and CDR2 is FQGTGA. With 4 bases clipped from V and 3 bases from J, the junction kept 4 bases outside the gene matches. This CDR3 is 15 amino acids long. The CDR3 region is CASSSSGGYTGELFF. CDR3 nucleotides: TGTGCCAGCAGCTCGTCAGGGGGCTACACCGGGGAGCTGTTTTTT.

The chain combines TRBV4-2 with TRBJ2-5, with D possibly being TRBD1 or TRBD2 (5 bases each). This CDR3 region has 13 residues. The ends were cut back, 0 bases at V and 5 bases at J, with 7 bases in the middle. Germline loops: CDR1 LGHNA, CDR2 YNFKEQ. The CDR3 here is CASSQEGVETQYF. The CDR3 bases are TGTGCCAGCAGCCAAGAGGGGGTGGAGACCCAGTACTTC.

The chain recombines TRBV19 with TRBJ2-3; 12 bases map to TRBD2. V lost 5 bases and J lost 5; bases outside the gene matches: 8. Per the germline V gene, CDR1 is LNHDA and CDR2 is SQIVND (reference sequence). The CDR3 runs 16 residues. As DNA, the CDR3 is TGTGCCAGTAGTCCGCGGACTAGCGGGGAGGTAGATACGCAGTATTTT. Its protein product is CASSPRTSGEVDTQYF. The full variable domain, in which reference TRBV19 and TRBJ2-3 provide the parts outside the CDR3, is DGGITQSPKYLFRKEGQNVTLSCEQNLNHDAMYWYRQDPGQGLRLIYYSQIVNDFQKGDIAEGYSVSREKKESFPLTVTSAQKNPTAFYLCASSPRTSGEVDTQYFGPGTRLTVL.

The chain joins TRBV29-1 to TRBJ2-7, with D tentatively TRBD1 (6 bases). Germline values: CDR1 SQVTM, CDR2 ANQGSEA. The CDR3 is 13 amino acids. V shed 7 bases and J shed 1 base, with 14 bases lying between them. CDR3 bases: TGCAGCGCACGTCCGGGACATTCCTACGAGCAGTACTTC. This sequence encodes CSARPGHSYEQYF.

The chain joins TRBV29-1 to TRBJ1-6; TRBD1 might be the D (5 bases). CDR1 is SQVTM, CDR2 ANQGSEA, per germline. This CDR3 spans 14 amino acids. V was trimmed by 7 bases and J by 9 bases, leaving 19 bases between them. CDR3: CSAAEGIYGSPLHF. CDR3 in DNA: TGCAGCGCCGCGGAGGGGATTTACGGTTCACCCCTCCACTTT. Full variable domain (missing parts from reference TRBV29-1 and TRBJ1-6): SAVISQKPSRDICQRGTSLTIQCQVDSQVTMMFWYRQQPGQSLTLIATANQGSEATYESGFVIDKFPISRPNLTFSTLTVSNMSPEDSSIYLCSAAEGIYGSPLHFGNGTRLTVT.

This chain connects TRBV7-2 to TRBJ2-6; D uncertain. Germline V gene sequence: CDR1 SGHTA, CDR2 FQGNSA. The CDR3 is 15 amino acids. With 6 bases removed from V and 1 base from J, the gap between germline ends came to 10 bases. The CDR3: CASSPTLSGANVLTF. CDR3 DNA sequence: TGTGCCAGCAGTCCCACATTATCTGGGGCCAACGTCCTGACTTTC.

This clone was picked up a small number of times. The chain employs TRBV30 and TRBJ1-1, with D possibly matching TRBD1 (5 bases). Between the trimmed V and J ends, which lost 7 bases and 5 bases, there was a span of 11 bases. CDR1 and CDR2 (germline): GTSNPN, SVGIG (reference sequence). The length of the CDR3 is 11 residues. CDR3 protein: CASGGGTEAFF. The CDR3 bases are TGTGCCTCCGGGGGAGGAACTGAAGCTTTCTTT.

CDR3 coding DNA: TGTGCCAGCAGCTTAGTGTCGGACAGGGTACACATTCAGTACTTC. Translating gives CASSLVSDRVHIQYF. This rearrangement joins TRBV7-9 to TRBJ2-4, with 8 bases matching TRBD1. Trimming cost V 1 base and J 8 bases; bases outside gene matches: 7. The CDR3 contains 15 residues. From germline, CDR1 is SEHNR and CDR2 FQNEAQ (reference sequence).

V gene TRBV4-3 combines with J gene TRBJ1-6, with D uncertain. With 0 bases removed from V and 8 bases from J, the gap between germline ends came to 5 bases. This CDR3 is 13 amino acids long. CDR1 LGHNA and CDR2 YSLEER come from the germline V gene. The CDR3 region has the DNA TGCGCCAGCAGCCAAGATTCGGATTCACCCCTCCACTTT. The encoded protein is CASSQDSDSPLHF.

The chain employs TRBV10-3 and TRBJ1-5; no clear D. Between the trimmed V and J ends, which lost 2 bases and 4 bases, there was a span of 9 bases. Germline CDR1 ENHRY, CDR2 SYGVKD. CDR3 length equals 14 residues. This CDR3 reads CAISEGEANQPQHF. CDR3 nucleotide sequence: TGTGCCATCAGTGAGGGGGAGGCTAATCAGCCCCAGCATTTT.

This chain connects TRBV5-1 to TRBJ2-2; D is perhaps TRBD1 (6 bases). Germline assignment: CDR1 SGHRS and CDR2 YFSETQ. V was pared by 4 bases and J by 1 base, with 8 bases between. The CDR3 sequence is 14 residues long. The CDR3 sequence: CASSTGQNTGELFF. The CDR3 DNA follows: TGCGCCAGCAGCACGGGACAGAACACCGGGGAGCTGTTTTTT.

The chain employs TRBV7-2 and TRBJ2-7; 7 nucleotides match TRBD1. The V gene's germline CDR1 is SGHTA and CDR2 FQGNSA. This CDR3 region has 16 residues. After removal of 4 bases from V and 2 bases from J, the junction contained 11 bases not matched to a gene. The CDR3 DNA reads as TGTGCCAGCAGCTCCAGGCTGGGACAGAGACCCTACGAGCAGTACTTC. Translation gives CASSSRLGQRPYEQYF. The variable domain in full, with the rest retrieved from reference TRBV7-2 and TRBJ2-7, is GAGVSQSPSNKVTEKGKDVELRCDPISGHTALYWYRQSLGQGLEFLIYFQGNSAPDKSGLPSDRFSAERTGGSVSTLTIQRTQQEDSAVYLCASSSRLGQRPYEQYFGPGTRLTVT.

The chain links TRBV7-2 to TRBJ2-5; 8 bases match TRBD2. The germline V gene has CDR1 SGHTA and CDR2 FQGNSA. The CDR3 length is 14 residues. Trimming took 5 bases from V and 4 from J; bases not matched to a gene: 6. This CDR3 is CASSPGGLGETQYF. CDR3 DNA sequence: TGTGCCAGCAGCCCGGGGGGGTTGGGAGAGACCCAGTACTTC. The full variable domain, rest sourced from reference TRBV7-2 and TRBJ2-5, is GAGVSQSPSNKVTEKGKDVELRCDPISGHTALYWYRQSLGQGLEFLIYFQGNSAPDKSGLPSDRFSAERTGGSVSTLTIQRTQQEDSAVYLCASSPGGLGETQYFGPGTRLLVL.